The entry below describes one T cell receptor (beta chain). Its antigen is undetermined. The PCR used 60 Vbeta and 13 Jbeta primers. Using immunoSEQ multiplex PCR, the repertoire was profiled, and TCRdb retains in-frame clones only, with some absent. This table holds about 210,000 clones, roughly 80% found once. The data stem from a study of cytomegalovirus exposure and HLA in healthy donors. Study-wide results and limits: There were several of the most significant clusters that appeared linked to common viral pathogens in a later analysis. Fewer N-insertions (relative to the approximately 670-donor mean) were reportedly seen in an Asian-associated ancestry cluster in a later analysis. Analyses of presence/absence relied on an assumption of roughly uniform sequencing depth across donors.

The CDR3 loop spans 16 amino acids. The V end was cut by 4 bases, the J end by 5 bases, with 20 bases between. Germline V CDR1 and CDR2: MNHNS, SASEGT. V is TRBV6-1 and J is TRBJ1-2; TRBD1 is a possible D gene (6 bases). The sequenced sample consisted of PBMCs. This TCR was sampled from a man aged 25-40 years in good health and CMV-seronegative. CDR3 bases: TGTGCCAGCAGTGCCCTCTGGGGGCGCTTACCATATGGCTACACCTTC. Its protein is CASSALWGRLPYGYTF.